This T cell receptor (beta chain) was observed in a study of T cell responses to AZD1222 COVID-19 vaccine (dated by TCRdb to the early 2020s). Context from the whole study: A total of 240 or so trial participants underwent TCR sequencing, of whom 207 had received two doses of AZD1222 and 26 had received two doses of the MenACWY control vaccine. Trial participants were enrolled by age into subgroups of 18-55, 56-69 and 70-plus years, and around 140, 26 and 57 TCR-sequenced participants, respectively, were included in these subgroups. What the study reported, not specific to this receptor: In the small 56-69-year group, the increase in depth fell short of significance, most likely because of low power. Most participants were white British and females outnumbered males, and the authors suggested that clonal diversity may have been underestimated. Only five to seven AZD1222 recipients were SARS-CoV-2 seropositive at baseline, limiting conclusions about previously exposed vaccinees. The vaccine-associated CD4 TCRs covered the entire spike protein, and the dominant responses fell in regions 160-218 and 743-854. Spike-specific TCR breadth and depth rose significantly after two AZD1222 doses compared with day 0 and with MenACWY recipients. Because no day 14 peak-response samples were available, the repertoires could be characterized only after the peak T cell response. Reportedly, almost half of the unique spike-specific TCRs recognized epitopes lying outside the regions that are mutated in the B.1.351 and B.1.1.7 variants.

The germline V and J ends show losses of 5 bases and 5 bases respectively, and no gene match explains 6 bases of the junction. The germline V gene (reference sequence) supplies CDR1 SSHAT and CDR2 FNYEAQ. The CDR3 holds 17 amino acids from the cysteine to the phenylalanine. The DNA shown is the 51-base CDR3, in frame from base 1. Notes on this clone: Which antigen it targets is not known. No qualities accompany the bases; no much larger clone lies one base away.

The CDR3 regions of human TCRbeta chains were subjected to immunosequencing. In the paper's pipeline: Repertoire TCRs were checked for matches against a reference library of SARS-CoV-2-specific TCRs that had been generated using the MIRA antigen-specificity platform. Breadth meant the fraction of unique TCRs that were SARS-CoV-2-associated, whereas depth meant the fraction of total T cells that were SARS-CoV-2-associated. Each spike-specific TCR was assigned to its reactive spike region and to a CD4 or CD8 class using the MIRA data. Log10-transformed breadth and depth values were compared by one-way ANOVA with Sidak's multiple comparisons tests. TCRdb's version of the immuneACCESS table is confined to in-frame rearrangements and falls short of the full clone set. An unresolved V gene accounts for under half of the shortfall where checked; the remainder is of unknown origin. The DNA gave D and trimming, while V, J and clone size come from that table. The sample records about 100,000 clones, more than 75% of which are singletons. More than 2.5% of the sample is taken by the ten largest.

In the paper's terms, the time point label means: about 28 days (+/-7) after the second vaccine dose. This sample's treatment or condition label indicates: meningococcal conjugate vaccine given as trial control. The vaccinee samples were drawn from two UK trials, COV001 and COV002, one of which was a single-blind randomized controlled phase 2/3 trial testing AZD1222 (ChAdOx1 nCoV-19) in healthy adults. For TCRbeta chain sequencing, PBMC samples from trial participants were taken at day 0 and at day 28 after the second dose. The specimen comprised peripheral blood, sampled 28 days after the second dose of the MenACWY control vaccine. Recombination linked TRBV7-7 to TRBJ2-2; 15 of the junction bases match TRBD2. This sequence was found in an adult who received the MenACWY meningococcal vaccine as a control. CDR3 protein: CASSPGLAGGVTGELFF. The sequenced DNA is TGTGCCAGCAGCCCGGGACTAGCGGGGGGTGTTACCGGGGAGCTGTTTTTT.